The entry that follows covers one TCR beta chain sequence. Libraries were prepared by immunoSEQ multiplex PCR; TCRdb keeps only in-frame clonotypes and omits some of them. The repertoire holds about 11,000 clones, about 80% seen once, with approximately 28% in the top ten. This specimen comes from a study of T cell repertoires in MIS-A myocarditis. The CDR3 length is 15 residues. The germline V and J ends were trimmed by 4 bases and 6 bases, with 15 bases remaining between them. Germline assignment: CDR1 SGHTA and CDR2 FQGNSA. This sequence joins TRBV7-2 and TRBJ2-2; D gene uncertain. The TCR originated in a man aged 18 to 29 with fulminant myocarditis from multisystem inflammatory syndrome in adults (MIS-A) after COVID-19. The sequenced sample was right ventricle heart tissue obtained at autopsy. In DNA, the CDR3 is TGTGCCAGCAGCTCCTCCGGACGGCCGCCCGGGGAGCTGTTTTTT. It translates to CASSSSGRPPGELFF.